Below are 10 T cell receptor beta chains sequenced from a single sample in a study of PD-1 blockade in classical Hodgkin lymphoma. Time point reported: cycle 4 day 1 (C4D1), after six to seven weeks of nivolumab. Relapse was seen in all patients after autologous stem cell transplantation, and brentuximab vedotin exposure was variable. Libraries were prepared by immunoSEQ multiplex PCR; TCRdb keeps only in-frame clonotypes and omits some of them. The sample lists 99,000 or so clones, approximately 89% occurring once. The input for sequencing was peripheral blood mononuclear cells (PBMCs), taken before the fourth cycle of nivolumab. The receptors were gathered from a human donor with classical Hodgkin lymphoma.

The J gene is TRBJ2-3, the V gene TRBV6-5; a possible D gene is TRBD1 (6 bases). The CDR3 is 11 amino acids. The V end lost 5 bases, the J end lost 11 bases, and 11 bases lay between the germline ends. Germline CDR1 and CDR2: MNHEY and SVGAGI. CDR3 DNA sequence: TGTGCCAGCAGTAGACAGGCCCAGCAGTATTTT. Amino acids: CASSRQAQQYF.

The gene calls are TRBV11-3 and TRBJ2-2; unclear D gene. The germline gives CDR1 SGHNT, CDR2 YENEEA. CDR3 length: 12 amino acids. V was clipped by 4 bases and J by 5 bases, with 5 bases between them. The CDR3 DNA is TGTGCCAGCAGCTACCTTACCGGGGAGCTGTTTTTT. This sequence encodes CASSYLTGELFF.

The chain recombines TRBV28 with TRBJ1-4, with unresolved D. The CDR3 totals 13 residues. Per germline, CDR1 MDHEN and CDR2 SYDVKM. V was cut by 7 bases and J by 4 bases, with 10 bases left in between. As DNA, the CDR3 is TGTGCCAGCAATTCTCAGGTTAATGAAAAACTGTTTTTT. Translating gives CASNSQVNEKLFF.

V usage is TRBV5-8 and J usage is TRBJ2-2; the D gene is possibly TRBD1 (6 bases). Germline CDR1 and CDR2: SGHTS and YDEGEE. The CDR3 consists of 15 residues. With 2 bases removed from V and 0 bases from J, the gap between germline ends came to 8 bases. The CDR3 DNA sequence: TGTGCCAGCAGCTTCGGGACATCGAACACCGGGGAGCTGTTTTTT. The encoded protein is CASSFGTSNTGELFF.

This rearrangement joins TRBV30 to TRBJ2-5, with 8 bases that match TRBD1. The V gene's germline CDR1 is GTSNPN and CDR2 SVGIG (reference sequence). V was pared by 3 bases and J by 1 base, with 4 bases of the junction left unmatched. The CDR3 length is 14 residues. As DNA, the CDR3 is TGTGCCTGGAGCCTCGGGACAGGCCAAGAGACCCAGTACTTC. Translated, it gives CAWSLGTGQETQYF.

J is TRBJ2-2 and V is TRBV10-1; TRBD1 aligns across 7 bases. Germline V lookup: CDR1 WNHNN, CDR2 SYGVQD (reference sequence). The CDR3 is 14 amino acids. V lost 6 bases and J lost 6; bases outside the gene matches: 7. This CDR3 is CASSFDRVAGELFF. The CDR3 DNA reads TGCGCCAGCAGCTTCGACAGGGTGGCCGGGGAGCTGTTTTTT.

This sequence joins TRBV4-2 and TRBJ2-1; D remains ambiguous. V was shortened by 1 base and J by 8 bases, with 3 bases between the two germline ends. This CDR3 has 11 amino acids. Germline V gene data show CDR1 as LGHNA and CDR2 as YNFKEQ. In nucleotides, the CDR3 is TGTGCCAGCAGCCAAGGCTATGAGCAGTTCTTC. Amino acids: CASSQGYEQFF.

This sequence joins TRBV7-2 and TRBJ2-1; 7 bases line up with TRBD2. This CDR3 has 16 residues. The J segment lost 4 bases and the V segment lost 5 bases, leaving 11 bases of the junction unmatched. Per germline, CDR1 SGHTA and CDR2 FQGNSA. CDR3 sequence (DNA): TGTGCCAGCAGCCCTAGGCGCGGGAGTAATTACAATGAGCAGTTCTTC. Translating it yields CASSPRRGSNYNEQFF. The full variable domain, in which reference TRBV7-2 and TRBJ2-1 provide the parts outside the CDR3, is GAGVSQSPSNKVTEKGKDVELRCDPISGHTALYWYRQSLGQGLEFLIYFQGNSAPDKSGLPSDRFSAERTGGSVSTLTIQRTQQEDSAVYLCASSPRRGSNYNEQFFGPGTRLTVL.

The genes are TRBV7-9 and TRBJ2-7, with 7 bases identical to TRBD1. The CDR3 covers 14 residues. The V gene end was trimmed by 5 bases and the J gene end by 3 bases; junction bases not matched to a gene: 7. The germline V gene has CDR1 SEHNR and CDR2 FQNEAQ (reference sequence). The CDR3 here is CASSPTGSLYEQYF. For the CDR3, the DNA is TGTGCCAGCAGCCCGACAGGGTCCCTCTACGAGCAGTACTTC.

The rearrangement links TRBV10-1 to TRBJ1-2, with 8 positions matching TRBD1. CDR1 and CDR2 from the germline V gene are WNHNN and SYGVQD (reference sequence). V lost 5 bases and J lost 6; bases outside the gene matches: 5. The CDR3 extends over 13 amino acids. CDR3 sequence: CASSLGQGHGYTF. The CDR3, as DNA: TGCGCCAGCAGTCTTGGACAGGGCCATGGCTACACCTTC.